The 18 T cell receptor beta chains given below trace back to one sample, sequenced in a study of cytomegalovirus exposure and HLA in healthy donors. Both 60 Vbeta primers and 13 Jbeta primers went into the PCR. Some clones are missing from TCRdb's copy, which holds only in-frame ones; the method was immunoSEQ multiplex PCR. The table has about 110,000 clones, approximately 80% seen once. Source material: PBMCs. The receptor source for this set is a woman aged 25 to 45 in good health and CMV-seronegative.

The CDR3 DNA follows: TGTGCCAGCAGTGAGGCTAGCGGGGGTAAATGGTACTTC. Residues: CASSEASGGKWYF. The V call is TRBV6-1, the J call TRBJ2-5; 10 positions match TRBD2. From germline, CDR1 is MNHNS and CDR2 SASEGT. V shed 3 bases, J shed 13 bases, and the junction held 8 bases outside the gene matches. This CDR3 region has 13 residues.

The V call is TRBV30, the J call TRBJ1-1; TRBD1 agrees at 7 bases. Germline CDR1 is GTSNPN and CDR2 is SVGIG (reference sequence). Germline trimming cut 3 bases from V and 1 base from J; bases unmatched to any gene: 8. This CDR3 region has 15 residues. CDR3 sequence: CAWSPTGLGNTEAFF. CDR3 coding DNA: TGTGCCTGGAGCCCGACAGGGTTGGGGAACACTGAAGCTTTCTTT.

V and J are TRBV29-1 and TRBJ2-1, with D possibly matching TRBD2 (6 bases). V was clipped by 3 bases and J by 0 bases, with 18 bases between them. Germline-derived CDR1 and CDR2 are SQVTM and ANQGSEA. The CDR3 runs to 17 residues. CDR3 sequence: CSVDLRRETSSYNEQFF. Here the CDR3 DNA reads TGCAGCGTTGACCTTCGGCGGGAAACTAGCTCCTACAATGAGCAGTTCTTC.

The J gene is TRBJ1-5, the V gene TRBV7-9; unclear D gene. CDR3 size: 14 residues. With 5 bases removed from V and 0 bases from J, the gap between germline ends came to 8 bases. CDR1 SEHNR and CDR2 FQNEAQ come from the germline V gene (reference sequence). The CDR3 spells CASSSGPSNQPQHF. Written as DNA, the CDR3 is TGTGCCAGCAGCAGCGGACCTAGCAATCAGCCCCAGCATTTT.

The V and J genes are TRBV28 and TRBJ2-7; 9 nucleotides line up with TRBD1. With V trimmed by 5 bases and J by 2 bases, 7 bases remained unmatched. CDR1 is MDHEN and CDR2 is SYDVKM in the germline V gene. This CDR3 has 15 amino acids. CDR3 nucleotide sequence: TGTGCCAGCAGTAGTGGCCGGGACAGGGCCTACGAGCAGTACTTC. This gives the protein CASSSGRDRAYEQYF.

The J gene is TRBJ2-5, the V gene TRBV5-1; D is ambiguous. With 1 base removed from V and 2 bases from J, the gap between germline ends came to 12 bases. Per the germline V gene, CDR1 is SGHRS and CDR2 is YFSETQ. The CDR3 extends over 15 amino acids. This CDR3 is CASSLTSNRQETQYF. The DNA of the CDR3 is TGCGCCAGCAGCTTGACGTCCAACAGACAAGAGACCCAGTACTTC.

The chain is built from TRBV6-5 and TRBJ2-1, with D possibly being TRBD2 (6 bases). This CDR3 spans 13 amino acids. Trimming stripped 2 bases from V and 4 bases from J, with 6 bases between. Germline V lookup: CDR1 MNHEY, CDR2 SVGAGI. CDR3 amino acids: CASSYAGYNEQFF. The CDR3 coding sequence is TGTGCCAGCAGTTACGCGGGATACAATGAGCAGTTCTTC.

This sequence joins TRBV5-4 and TRBJ1-4; 8 nucleotides align to TRBD1. The V gene's germline CDR1 is SGHNT and CDR2 YYREEE (reference sequence). V lost 4 bases, J lost 8 bases, and 7 bases stayed unmatched. The CDR3 contains 14 residues. The CDR3 is CASSPGQGEEKLFF. In DNA, the CDR3 is TGTGCCAGCAGCCCCGGACAGGGCGAGGAAAAACTGTTTTTT.

The table lists this clone with a few counts. This rearrangement joins TRBV30 to TRBJ2-7; 9 nucleotides align to TRBD2. CDR1 is GTSNPN, CDR2 SVGIG, per germline (reference sequence). The trim removed 4 bases at V and 3 bases at J, leaving 10 bases unmatched. The CDR3 has 15 residues. CDR3 residues: CAWMAMETSGYEQYF. The CDR3 bases are TGTGCCTGGATGGCGATGGAGACTAGCGGCTACGAGCAGTACTTC.

This clone was seen more than once but under ten times. The chain has TRBV25-1 and TRBJ2-3, with unresolved D. This CDR3 has 13 residues. Trimming cost V 8 bases and J 2 bases, with 11 bases left between them. In germline, CDR1 is MGHDK, CDR2 SYGVNS. The CDR3 region has the DNA TGTGCCAGCGGCGGTGGGTCCACAGATACGCAGTATTTT. Translation gives CASGGGSTDTQYF.

This clone showed up just a few times. CDR3 in amino acids: CASSPPVVTEAFF. As DNA, the CDR3 is TGTGCCAGCAGCCCCCCCGTTGTCACTGAAGCTTTCTTT. This sequence joins TRBV7-9 and TRBJ1-1; D not resolved. The CDR3 covers 13 residues. From germline, CDR1 is SEHNR and CDR2 FQNEAQ (reference sequence). The germline V and J ends were trimmed by 5 bases and 4 bases, with 11 bases remaining between them.

V and J are TRBV7-9 and TRBJ1-2; D gene ambiguous. The ends were cut back, 2 bases at V and 8 bases at J, with 12 bases in the middle. Germline V gene lookup returns CDR1 SEHNR and CDR2 FQNEAQ (reference sequence). This CDR3 region has 13 residues. The DNA for the CDR3 is TGTGCCAGCAGCTTATACGGGGAAGACGGCTACACCTTC. This sequence encodes CASSLYGEDGYTF.

About this clone itself: Other DNA sequences in the same sample also yield this CDR3. The rearrangement links TRBV5-1 to TRBJ1-1, with D possibly being TRBD1 (6 bases). From germline, CDR1 is SGHRS and CDR2 YFSETQ. CDR3 length: 12 residues. The germline V and J ends were trimmed by 2 bases and 5 bases, with 7 bases remaining between them. CDR3 in DNA: TGCGCCAGCAGCTTACAGGGAACTGAAGCTTTCTTT. Translated: CASSLQGTEAFF. The full variable domain, completed using reference TRBV5-1 and TRBJ1-1, is KAGVTQTPRYLIKTRGQQVTLSCSPISGHRSVSWYQQTPGQGLQFLFEYFSETQRNKGNFPGRFSGRQFSNSRSEMNVSTLELGDSALYLCASSLQGTEAFFGQGTRLTVV.

The rearrangement joins TRBV6-1 to TRBJ1-1; TRBD1 agrees at 9 bases. The V and J ends lost 4 bases and 3 bases, in that order; junction bases with no gene match: 6. Germline V lookup: CDR1 MNHNS, CDR2 SASEGT. The CDR3 spans 15 residues. This chain's CDR3 is CASSGMGTGHTEAFF. The CDR3 nucleotides are TGTGCCAGCAGTGGGATGGGGACAGGGCACACTGAAGCTTTCTTT.

The chain carries TRBV27 and TRBJ1-6; D perhaps matches TRBD1 (6 bases). The V end was cut by 5 bases, the J end by 5 bases, with 13 bases between. The CDR3 runs 15 residues. Germline assignment: CDR1 MNHEY and CDR2 SMNVEV (reference sequence). CDR3 nucleotide sequence: TGTGCCAGCAGTCTAATCGGACAGAATAATTCACCCCTCCACTTT. Protein product: CASSLIGQNNSPLHF.

V gene TRBV9 combines with J gene TRBJ1-6, with D perhaps TRBD1 (5 bases). CDR1 and CDR2 from the germline V gene are SGDLS and YYNGEE. The V end was cut by 0 bases, the J end by 6 bases, with 7 bases between. CDR3 length: 14 amino acids. The CDR3 nucleotides read TGTGCCAGCAGCGTAGGTACAGGTAATTCACCCCTCCACTTT. It translates to CASSVGTGNSPLHF.

This chain uses TRBV19 with TRBJ1-3; no firm D call. The ends were cut back, 3 bases at V and 0 bases at J, with 6 bases in the middle. Germline CDR1 LNHDA, CDR2 SQIVND (reference sequence). This CDR3 contains 14 residues. The CDR3: CASSIAGSGNTIYF. The CDR3 DNA reads TGTGCCAGTAGTATTGCAGGCTCTGGAAACACCATATATTTT.

This sequence joins TRBV30 and TRBJ1-1; D is unresolved. Trimming pared 0 bases from V and 6 bases from J, leaving 5 bases between. This CDR3 has 11 residues. Germline lookup yields CDR1 GTSNPN and CDR2 SVGIG (reference sequence). CDR3 in amino acids: CAWSVSPEAFF. The DNA for the CDR3 is TGTGCCTGGAGTGTATCTCCTGAAGCTTTCTTT.